These T cell receptor beta chains were read from a single sample in a study of shared clonotypes between healthy human individuals. TCRdb keeps only in-frame clones here, not all; method: immunoSEQ multiplex PCR. The data show 2.3 million or so clones, 80% to 95% seen once. Sequences were obtained from naive CD4+ T cells from PBMCs. These receptor sequences come from a man between 18 and 35 years old in good health. Some clones in this sample may be carry-over from other donors' samples. The CDR3 runs from the conserved cysteine through the conserved F or W. The order of the fields is clone size, J gene, V gene, D gene, CDR3 protein, CDR3 DNA. D genes are given only for firm matches. Size is stated for part of the rows, as once, few or many counts, or as a class when the clone is expanded.

abundance: .
j_gene: TRBJ2-3
v_gene: TRBV5-6
d_gene: .
CDR3aa: CASSPNIYTDTQYF
CDR3nt: TGTGCCAGCAGCCCAAATATATACACAGATACGCAGTATTTT

abundance: .
j_gene: TRBJ2-1
v_gene: TRBV7-9
d_gene: TRBD2
CDR3aa: CASSGGTSGGSSYNEQFF
CDR3nt: TGTGCCAGCAGCGGCGGGACTAGCGGGGGTAGCTCCTACAATGAGCAGTTCTTC

abundance: .
j_gene: TRBJ2-3
v_gene: TRBV19
d_gene: .
CDR3aa: CASSWGGGSYTDTQYF
CDR3nt: TGTGCCAGTAGTTGGGGAGGAGGGAGCTACACAGATACGCAGTATTTT

abundance: .
j_gene: TRBJ1-1
v_gene: TRBV7-3
d_gene: .
CDR3aa: CASSTDRNTEAFF
CDR3nt: TGTGCCAGCAGCACTGACAGAAACACTGAAGCTTTCTTT

abundance: .
j_gene: TRBJ1-2
v_gene: TRBV28
d_gene: .
CDR3aa: CASTLAGSNYGYTF
CDR3nt: TGTGCCAGCACCTTGGCAGGTTCGAACTATGGCTACACCTTC

abundance: .
j_gene: TRBJ2-1
v_gene: TRBV7-3
d_gene: .
CDR3aa: CASSSFGGALSQFF
CDR3nt: TGTGCCAGCAGCTCCTTTGGGGGAGCCCTAAGTCAGTTCTTC

abundance: .
j_gene: TRBJ1-6
v_gene: TRBV28
d_gene: .
CDR3aa: CASSLAPGGSPLHF
CDR3nt: TGTGCCAGCAGTTTAGCACCGGGAGGTTCACCCCTCCACTTT

abundance: .
j_gene: TRBJ2-1
v_gene: TRBV19
d_gene: .
CDR3aa: CASSIVSRRSEQFF
CDR3nt: TGTGCCAGTAGTATAGTCTCCCGCAGGAGTGAGCAGTTCTTC

abundance: .
j_gene: TRBJ1-1
v_gene: TRBV18
d_gene: .
CDR3aa: CASSPPRDTEAFF
CDR3nt: TGTGCCAGCTCACCACCAAGGGACACTGAAGCTTTCTTT

abundance: .
j_gene: TRBJ2-3
v_gene: TRBV27
d_gene: .
CDR3aa: CASNNRGVLSDTQYF
CDR3nt: TGTGCCAGCAACAATAGGGGGGTGTTATCAGATACGCAGTATTTT

abundance: .
j_gene: TRBJ2-7
v_gene: TRBV5-1
d_gene: .
CDR3aa: CASSLESYEQYF
CDR3nt: TGCGCCAGCAGCTTGGAATCCTACGAGCAGTACTTC

abundance: .
j_gene: TRBJ2-7
v_gene: TRBV27
d_gene: TRBD1
CDR3aa: CASSPETGGAYEQYF
CDR3nt: TGTGCCAGCAGTCCCGAGACAGGGGGAGCCTACGAGCAGTACTTC

abundance: .
j_gene: TRBJ2-1
v_gene: TRBV7-9
d_gene: TRBD1
CDR3aa: CASSPWALFRDRGGNEQFF
CDR3nt: TGTGCCAGCAGCCCCTGGGCCCTTTTTCGGGACAGGGGAGGCAATGAGCAGTTCTTC

abundance: .
j_gene: TRBJ2-7
v_gene: TRBV7-9
d_gene: .
CDR3aa: CASSLGRAAGMANEQYF
CDR3nt: TGTGCCAGCAGTTTGGGGAGAGCGGCAGGAATGGCAAACGAGCAGTACTTC

abundance: .
j_gene: TRBJ1-2
v_gene: TRBV5-1
d_gene: .
CDR3aa: CASSFQGTTNYGYTF
CDR3nt: TGCGCCAGCAGCTTCCAGGGCACGACTAACTATGGCTACACCTTC

abundance: .
j_gene: TRBJ1-2
v_gene: TRBV9
d_gene: TRBD1
CDR3aa: CASSPRTGGNYGYTF
CDR3nt: TGTGCCAGCAGCCCCCGGACAGGGGGTAACTATGGCTACACCTTC

abundance: .
j_gene: TRBJ1-1
v_gene: TRBV23-1
d_gene: .
CDR3aa: CASSHDPGATEAFF
CDR3nt: TGCGCCAGCAGTCATGATCCGGGAGCTACTGAAGCTTTCTTT

abundance: .
j_gene: TRBJ2-1
v_gene: TRBV25-1
d_gene: TRBD1
CDR3aa: CASSDTEQGDEQFF
CDR3nt: TGTGCCAGCAGTGATACCGAGCAGGGGGATGAGCAGTTCTTC

abundance: .
j_gene: TRBJ2-7
v_gene: TRBV6-5
d_gene: .
CDR3aa: CASSYGTQGSNEQYF
CDR3nt: TGTGCCAGCAGTTACGGGACTCAGGGGAGCAACGAGCAGTACTTC

abundance: .
j_gene: TRBJ2-2
v_gene: TRBV7-3
d_gene: .
CDR3aa: CASSLTAGELFF
CDR3nt: TGTGCCAGCAGCCTGACAGCCGGGGAGCTGTTTTTT

abundance: .
j_gene: TRBJ1-5
v_gene: TRBV28
d_gene: TRBD1
CDR3aa: CASSLFGRGLQPQHF
CDR3nt: TGTGCCAGCAGTTTATTTGGTAGGGGGCTTCAGCCCCAGCATTTT

abundance: .
j_gene: TRBJ2-6
v_gene: TRBV18
d_gene: .
CDR3aa: CASSPGRVGGATSGANVLTF
CDR3nt: TGTGCCAGCTCACCGGGCCGAGTTGGGGGGGCCACCTCTGGGGCCAACGTCCTGACTTTC

abundance: .
j_gene: TRBJ1-1
v_gene: TRBV6-1
d_gene: TRBD1
CDR3aa: CASSLDRANTEAFF
CDR3nt: TGTGCCAGCAGTCTGGACAGGGCCAACACTGAAGCTTTCTTT

abundance: .
j_gene: TRBJ2-7
v_gene: TRBV27
d_gene: TRBD1
CDR3aa: CASRGQGRLYEQYF
CDR3nt: TGTGCCAGCAGGGGACAGGGGAGGCTCTACGAGCAGTACTTC

abundance: once
j_gene: TRBJ2-5
v_gene: TRBV5-1
d_gene: .
CDR3aa: CASSQSQETQYF
CDR3nt: TGCGCCAGCAGCCAAAGTCAAGAGACCCAGTACTTC

abundance: .
j_gene: TRBJ2-1
v_gene: TRBV4-2
d_gene: .
CDR3aa: CASSQESRASEQFF
CDR3nt: TGTGCCAGCAGCCAAGAATCGCGCGCGAGTGAGCAGTTCTTC

abundance: .
j_gene: TRBJ2-2
v_gene: TRBV5-1
d_gene: .
CDR3aa: CASSFDSAGELFF
CDR3nt: TGCGCCAGCAGCTTCGATAGTGCCGGGGAGCTGTTTTTT

abundance: .
j_gene: TRBJ2-5
v_gene: TRBV7-2
d_gene: TRBD2
CDR3aa: CASSLARGRVGETQYF
CDR3nt: TGTGCCAGCAGCTTAGCTCGCGGGAGGGTGGGAGAGACCCAGTACTTC

abundance: .
j_gene: TRBJ2-7
v_gene: TRBV7-2
d_gene: .
CDR3aa: CASSLAITGQREQYF
CDR3nt: TGTGCCAGCAGCTTAGCTATAACAGGACAGCGCGAGCAGTACTTC

abundance: .
j_gene: TRBJ1-5
v_gene: TRBV19
d_gene: .
CDR3aa: CASNPEKGSPGIQAQHF
CDR3nt: TGTGCCAGTAACCCAGAAAAGGGATCTCCGGGGATACAGGCCCAGCATTTT

abundance: few
j_gene: TRBJ2-7
v_gene: TRBV7-3
d_gene: .
CDR3aa: CASSLTGTYEQYF
CDR3nt: TGTGCCAGCAGCTTAACGGGGACCTACGAGCAGTACTTC

abundance: once
j_gene: TRBJ2-5
v_gene: TRBV28
d_gene: .
CDR3aa: CASSFGRRSGTQYF
CDR3nt: TGTGCCAGCAGTTTCGGACGGAGGTCTGGGACCCAGTACTTC

abundance: .
j_gene: TRBJ1-1
v_gene: TRBV6-4
d_gene: .
CDR3aa: CARPLNTEAFF
CDR3nt: TGTGCCAGACCCTTGAACACTGAAGCTTTCTTT

abundance: once
j_gene: TRBJ1-1
v_gene: TRBV6-1
d_gene: .
CDR3aa: CASRKTALNTEAFF
CDR3nt: TGTGCCAGCAGGAAAACAGCATTGAACACTGAAGCTTTCTTT

abundance: .
j_gene: TRBJ2-5
v_gene: TRBV18
d_gene: .
CDR3aa: CASSPPGSLETQYF
CDR3nt: TGTGCCAGCTCACCACCCGGCTCCTTAGAGACCCAGTACTTC

abundance: .
j_gene: TRBJ2-7
v_gene: TRBV7-9
d_gene: .
CDR3aa: CASSLALGTRDEQYF
CDR3nt: TGTGCCAGCAGCTTAGCCCTGGGAACCCGGGACGAGCAGTACTTC

abundance: .
j_gene: TRBJ2-1
v_gene: TRBV29-1
d_gene: TRBD2
CDR3aa: CSVAASGRTSGSVGYNEQFF
CDR3nt: TGCAGCGTTGCAGCCTCTGGCAGGACTAGCGGGAGTGTTGGTTACAATGAGCAGTTCTTC

abundance: .
j_gene: TRBJ1-2
v_gene: TRBV6-5
d_gene: .
CDR3aa: CASRKGVGLGGGYTF
CDR3nt: TGTGCCAGTCGGAAAGGGGTTGGCTTGGGCGGCGGCTACACCTTC

abundance: .
j_gene: TRBJ2-5
v_gene: TRBV7-3
d_gene: .
CDR3aa: CASSLKPQETQYF
CDR3nt: TGTGCCAGCAGCTTAAAGCCCCAAGAGACCCAGTACTTC

abundance: .
j_gene: TRBJ2-1
v_gene: TRBV4-3
d_gene: .
CDR3aa: CASSQEPTPREQFF
CDR3nt: TGCGCCAGCAGCCAAGAGCCAACCCCGAGGGAGCAGTTCTTC

abundance: .
j_gene: TRBJ2-7
v_gene: TRBV7-9
d_gene: .
CDR3aa: CASSSYSGHYEQYF
CDR3nt: TGTGCCAGCAGCTCTTACTCTGGACACTACGAGCAGTACTTC

abundance: .
j_gene: TRBJ2-1
v_gene: TRBV7-8
d_gene: TRBD2
CDR3aa: CASSLTSASYNEQFF
CDR3nt: TGTGCCAGCAGCCTGACTAGCGCATCCTACAATGAGCAGTTCTTC

abundance: .
j_gene: TRBJ1-4
v_gene: TRBV19
d_gene: TRBD1
CDR3aa: CASRTPLGTAARGEEKLFF
CDR3nt: TGTGCCAGTAGAACACCCCTCGGGACAGCAGCCAGGGGAGAAGAAAAACTGTTTTTT

abundance: .
j_gene: TRBJ2-1
v_gene: TRBV5-1
d_gene: TRBD2
CDR3aa: CASSLVVSGRNEQFF
CDR3nt: TGCGCCAGCAGCTTGGTGGTTAGCGGGAGAAATGAGCAGTTCTTC

abundance: .
j_gene: TRBJ2-6
v_gene: TRBV6-5
d_gene: .
CDR3aa: CASKRDSGANVLTF
CDR3nt: TGTGCCAGCAAACGGGACTCTGGGGCCAACGTCCTGACTTTC